A single sample gave rise to the 30 T cell receptor beta chains below, sequenced in a study of blood T cell repertoires in COVID-19. TCRdb's table, derived via immunoSEQ multiplex PCR, lists solely in-frame clones and lacks some. The sample contains 55,000 to 80,000 clones, over 65% of which appear only once. Sequenced input: peripheral blood. The origin of the receptors is a woman of 80 years or more with acute or convalescent COVID-19.

The genes are TRBV5-6 and TRBJ2-1; 11 nucleotides align to TRBD1. CDR1 and CDR2 from the germline V gene are SGHDT and YYEEEE. Trimming removed 6 bases from V and 8 bases from J; junction bases left unmatched: 13. The CDR3 contains 16 residues. The CDR3 DNA follows: TGTGCCAGCACGGACAGGGGGCGTAATATTGGCGATGAGCAGTTCTTC. Amino acid sequence: CASTDRGRNIGDEQFF.

The J gene is TRBJ1-5, the V gene TRBV19; a weak D match, TRBD1 (5 bases). Between the trimmed V and J ends, which lost 6 bases and 7 bases, there was a span of 19 bases. Germline CDR1 and CDR2: LNHDA and SQIVND (reference sequence). CDR3 length: 15 residues. The CDR3 DNA sequence: TGTGCCAGTAGAAATGGAGGGGCCCGTAACCAGCCCCAGCATTTT. Residues: CASRNGGARNQPQHF.

V and J are TRBV19 and TRBJ2-4, with D uncertain. The CDR3 is 13 residues long. V dropped 1 base and J dropped 6 bases, with 7 bases sitting between them. Germline lookup yields CDR1 LNHDA and CDR2 SQIVND (reference sequence). In DNA form, the CDR3 reads TGTGCCAGTAGTATAGCGTCCGTAAACATTCAGTACTTC. Amino acid sequence: CASSIASVNIQYF.

V is TRBV25-1 and J is TRBJ1-5; 10 bases agree with TRBD1. The CDR3 runs 14 residues. Germline V gene sequence: CDR1 MGHDK, CDR2 SYGVNS. J lost 6 bases, V lost 8 bases, and 7 bases had no gene match. The CDR3: CASAGTGVSQPQHF. In DNA form, the CDR3 reads TGTGCCAGCGCTGGGACAGGGGTGAGTCAGCCCCAGCATTTT.

This clone was observed once. V usage is TRBV10-2 and J usage is TRBJ2-1, with 9 bases that match TRBD1. Germline V CDR1 and CDR2: WSHSY, SAAADI. The junction had 9 bases not matched to a gene; V was cut back by 7 bases and J by 8 bases. CDR3 length: 14 amino acids. In DNA, the CDR3 is TGCGCCAGCAACGCATTGGACAGGGGTGATGAGCAGTTCTTC. Translated, it gives CASNALDRGDEQFF.

The chain carries TRBV3-1 (or the pseudogene TRBV3-2) and TRBJ1-1; 12 positions agree with TRBD1. This CDR3 region has 17 residues. The germline V gene encodes CDR1 LGHDT and CDR2 YNNKEL (reference sequence). V lost 0 bases, J lost 5 bases, and 7 bases stayed unmatched. This CDR3 reads CASSQDIRDRGPTEAFF. Written as DNA, the CDR3 is TGTGCCAGCAGCCAAGATATTCGGGACAGGGGGCCTACTGAAGCTTTCTTT.

This sequence joins TRBV5-4 and TRBJ1-5; TRBD1 is a possible D gene (5 bases). V was clipped by 0 bases and J by 4 bases, with 8 bases between them. The CDR3 contains 14 residues. Germline lookup yields CDR1 SGHNT and CDR2 YYREEE (reference sequence). CDR3 DNA: TGTGCCAGCAGCTTGGCCGGGGGGAATCAGCCCCAGCATTTT. Protein sequence: CASSLAGGNQPQHF.

The V call is TRBV27, the J call TRBJ2-6; TRBD2 is a possible D gene (6 bases). The CDR3 contains 16 residues. Per germline, CDR1 MNHEY and CDR2 SMNVEV (reference sequence). V gave up 6 bases and J gave up 0 bases, with 12 bases separating them. CDR3 sequence: CASRYSGDSGANVLTF. For the CDR3, the DNA is TGTGCCAGCAGATATTCGGGGGACTCTGGGGCCAACGTCCTGACTTTC.

This clone was seen only once. The chain carries TRBV3-1 (or the pseudogene TRBV3-2) and TRBJ2-3; D gene ambiguous. V lost 0 bases, J lost 4 bases, and 11 bases lay in between. This CDR3 has 15 amino acids. Germline V CDR1 and CDR2: LGHDT, YNNKEL (reference sequence). CDR3 in amino acids: CASSQDWAQADTQYF. CDR3 DNA sequence: TGTGCCAGCAGCCAAGACTGGGCCCAAGCAGATACGCAGTATTTT.

This sequence joins TRBV6-4 and TRBJ2-1; D possibly corresponds to TRBD2 (6 bases). CDR1 MRHNA and CDR2 SNTAGT come from the germline V gene. The CDR3 totals 15 residues. V dropped 5 bases and J dropped 0 bases, with 11 bases sitting between them. CDR3 coding DNA: TGTGCCAGCAGTCGGGGAGGAACCTCCTACAATGAGCAGTTCTTC. It encodes CASSRGGTSYNEQFF.

The V and J genes are TRBV2 and TRBJ1-1; D is undetermined. This CDR3 spans 13 amino acids. Trimming shortened V by 1 base and J by 4 bases, and 7 bases separated the two germline ends. Looked up from germline, CDR1 is SNHLY and CDR2 is FYNNEI. CDR3 in DNA: TGTGCCAGCAGTGAAGAAGCGGGCACTGAAGCTTTCTTT. This translates into CASSEEAGTEAFF.

This clone has only a few counts. The V gene is TRBV2, the J gene TRBJ1-5, with D perhaps matching TRBD1 (5 bases). Germline assignment: CDR1 SNHLY and CDR2 FYNNEI. Trimming removed 5 bases at V and 9 bases at J, with 17 bases between. The CDR3 contains 14 residues. The CDR3 protein is CASSSGSTPLPQHF. The CDR3 nucleotides read TGTGCCAGCAGTTCAGGGTCAACACCTTTGCCCCAGCATTTT.

The genes are TRBV7-9 and TRBJ1-2, with TRBD1 matching 8 bases. V was clipped by 5 bases and J by 0 bases; unmatched bases: 8. This CDR3 spans 16 amino acids. The V gene's germline CDR1 is SEHNR and CDR2 FQNEAQ (reference sequence). The CDR3, as DNA: TGTGCCAGCAGCCATGGACAGGGTTCCGCTAACTATGGCTACACCTTC. Translated: CASSHGQGSANYGYTF.

The V gene is TRBV19, the J gene TRBJ1-2, with D possibly matching TRBD1 (5 bases). Per the germline V gene, CDR1 is LNHDA and CDR2 is SQIVND (reference sequence). V was trimmed by 0 bases and J by 4 bases, leaving 12 bases between them. This CDR3 contains 15 residues. Here the CDR3 DNA reads TGTGCCAGTAGTATAGAAAAGGGGCCGCTCTATGGCTACACCTTC. This sequence encodes CASSIEKGPLYGYTF.

This clone appeared once. The rearrangement uses TRBV19 and TRBJ1-6; 8 bases fit TRBD1. Trimming at V came to 7 bases and at J to 0 bases, leaving 8 bases not matched to a gene. Germline assignment: CDR1 LNHDA and CDR2 SQIVND (reference sequence). The CDR3 has 17 amino acids. In DNA, the CDR3 is TGTGCCAGTACAGGGGGCAACCCGAGCTCCTATAATTCACCCCTCCACTTT. Protein: CASTGGNPSSYNSPLHF.

The chain employs TRBV3-1 (or the pseudogene TRBV3-2) and TRBJ1-6; 7 bases match TRBD1. The CDR3 totals 14 residues. V shed 4 bases, J shed 8 bases, and the junction held 5 bases outside the gene matches. Germline V gives CDR1 LGHDT, CDR2 YNNKEL (reference sequence). In nucleotides, the CDR3 is TGTGCCAGCAGCCCTGGACAGGCGGATTCACCCCTCCACTTT. Its translation is CASSPGQADSPLHF.

This clone was picked up a small number of times. The V gene is TRBV5-3, the J gene TRBJ1-2; possible D gene TRBD1, 6 bases. TRBV5-3 is an ORF, and what it does is uncertain. CDR3 length equals 14 residues. V was pared by 1 base and J by 2 bases, with 9 bases between. The CDR3 here is CARSLLGQNYGYTF. CDR3 sequence (DNA): TGTGCCAGAAGCTTGTTGGGACAAAACTATGGCTACACCTTC.

The chain couples TRBV30 to TRBJ2-7; TRBD2 might be the D (6 bases). Trimming took off 6 bases at V and 4 bases at J, with 13 bases between the two ends. CDR3 length: 12 residues. Germline values: CDR1 GTSNPN, CDR2 SVGIG (reference sequence). The CDR3 bases are TGTGCCTGTTTAAGCGGGCTTTACGAGCAGTACTTC. This gives the protein CACLSGLYEQYF. Using reference TRBV30 and TRBJ2-7 for the parts outside the CDR3, the full variable domain is SQTIHQWPATLVQPVGSPLSLECTVEGTSNPNLYWYRQAAGRGLQLLFYSVGIGQISSEVPQNLSASRPQDRQFILSSKKLLLSDSGFYLCACLSGLYEQYFGPGTRLTVT.

The chain employs TRBV7-8 and TRBJ1-1; 7 bases line up with TRBD1. This CDR3 has 16 residues. Germline V CDR1 and CDR2: SGHVS, FQNEAQ. The V segment lost 3 bases and the J segment 4 bases; nucleotides outside the gene matches: 11. The CDR3 DNA reads as TGTGCCAGCAGCTTCCCAGGGGGGCAGACATTCACTGAAGCTTTCTTT. Translated: CASSFPGGQTFTEAFF.

This clone was counted once. The CDR3 sequence: CASSLAQAGELFF. CDR3 DNA: TGTGCCAGCAGCTTAGCCCAGGCCGGGGAGCTGTTTTTT. The chain is built from TRBV7-2 and TRBJ2-2; D is ambiguous. The germline CDR1 and CDR2 sequences are SGHTA and FQGNSA. This CDR3 is 13 amino acids long. With 0 bases removed from V and 6 bases from J, the gap between germline ends came to 5 bases. Using reference TRBV7-2 and TRBJ2-2 for the parts outside the CDR3, the full variable domain is GAGVSQSPSNKVTEKGKDVELRCDPISGHTALYWYRQSLGQGLEFLIYFQGNSAPDKSGLPSDRFSAERTGGSVSTLTIQRTQQEDSAVYLCASSLAQAGELFFGEGSRLTVL.

This clone appeared once. The chain uses TRBV19 and TRBJ2-3, with 8 bases lining up with TRBD2. Looked up from germline, CDR1 is LNHDA and CDR2 is SQIVND (reference sequence). The CDR3 sequence is 15 residues long. V shed 4 bases and J 2 bases; nucleotides not matched to a gene: 5. CDR3 residues: CASSTSGGATDTQYF. The DNA of the CDR3 is TGTGCCAGTAGTACGAGCGGGGGAGCCACAGATACGCAGTATTTT.

The genes are TRBV7-2 and TRBJ2-1; TRBD2 aligns across 12 bases. V lost 5 bases, J lost 10 bases, and 9 bases stayed unmatched. Germline values: CDR1 SGHTA, CDR2 FQGNSA. This CDR3 has 15 residues. As DNA, the CDR3 is TGTGCCAGCAGCCTGCGACTAGCGGGGGATGGGGAGCAGTTCTTC. This translates into CASSLRLAGDGEQFF.

This clone has only a few counts. The chain uses TRBV9 and TRBJ1-2; D not resolved. Trimming removed 3 bases from V and 6 bases from J, with 12 bases in between. The CDR3 is 13 residues long. Germline V gene lookup returns CDR1 SGDLS and CDR2 YYNGEE. The CDR3 is CASSGLARDGYTF. CDR3 DNA sequence: TGTGCCAGCAGCGGGTTGGCTCGGGATGGCTACACCTTC.

The chain combines TRBV28 with TRBJ1-2; tentatively, D is TRBD1 (5 bases). This CDR3 is built from 14 residues. Trimming left V 5 bases short and J 8 bases short, with 18 bases between. CDR1 is MDHEN, CDR2 SYDVKM, per germline. The chain's CDR3 is CASSDPAGLGGYTF. CDR3 DNA sequence: TGTGCCAGCAGTGACCCAGCGGGACTAGGGGGCTACACCTTC.

This clone appeared a single time. The V gene is TRBV7-9, the J gene TRBJ2-1; possibly TRBD1 for D (6 bases). The germline V gene encodes CDR1 SEHNR and CDR2 FQNEAQ (reference sequence). Trimming removed 2 bases from V and 2 bases from J, with 10 bases in between. The CDR3 length is 15 residues. The CDR3 here is CASSLSQGTYNEQFF. In DNA form, the CDR3 reads TGTGCCAGCAGCTTATCGCAGGGGACCTACAATGAGCAGTTCTTC.

This sequence joins TRBV14 and TRBJ1-4; 7 bases match TRBD1. This CDR3 comprises 16 residues. Germline loops: CDR1 SGHDN, CDR2 FVKESK. The J segment lost 7 bases and the V segment lost 1 base, leaving 9 bases of the junction unmatched. This chain's CDR3 is CASSQVGRGQSEKLFF. The CDR3 DNA sequence: TGTGCCAGCAGCCAAGTTGGAAGGGGGCAGAGTGAAAAACTGTTTTTT. The full variable domain, rest sourced from reference TRBV14 and TRBJ1-4, is EAGVTQFPSHSVIEKGQTVTLRCDPISGHDNLYWYRRVMGKEIKFLLHFVKESKQDESGMPNNRFLAERTGGTYSTLKVQPAELEDSGVYFCASSQVGRGQSEKLFFGSGTQLSVL.

This sequence joins TRBV30 and TRBJ1-1, with D possibly being TRBD1 (6 bases). The V gene's germline CDR1 is GTSNPN and CDR2 SVGIG (reference sequence). This CDR3 has 15 amino acids. The germline V and J ends were trimmed by 2 bases and 4 bases, with 17 bases remaining between them. The CDR3 DNA follows: TGTGCCTGGAGTATATTTGGGGGGGCCGGCACTGAAGCTTTCTTT. Translation gives CAWSIFGGAGTEAFF.

The chain employs TRBV4-2 and TRBJ2-1; TRBD2 matches at 9 bases. V trimming: 4 bases; J trimming: 6 bases; junction bases outside the gene matches: 7. Germline CDR1 and CDR2: LGHNA and YNFKEQ. The CDR3 extends over 15 amino acids. The chain's CDR3 is CASSLGGRATNEQFF. In DNA form, the CDR3 reads TGTGCCAGCAGCCTTGGCGGGAGGGCCACCAATGAGCAGTTCTTC.

The rearrangement joins TRBV11-3 to TRBJ2-1; 9 bases fit TRBD1. From germline, CDR1 is SGHNT and CDR2 YENEEA. Losses at the gene ends were 4 bases for V and 7 bases for J; bases not matched to a gene: 8. This CDR3 is built from 15 residues. CDR3 loop: CASSSRDRVPNEQFF. For the CDR3, the DNA is TGTGCCAGCAGCTCGAGGGACAGGGTGCCGAATGAGCAGTTCTTC.

This clone appeared a few times. This chain's CDR3 is CASGSSRLSSYEQYF. The CDR3 DNA reads as TGTGCCAGCGGTTCTTCCAGACTGAGCTCCTACGAGCAGTACTTC. This chain connects TRBV27 to TRBJ2-7; D ambiguous. The germline gives CDR1 MNHEY, CDR2 SMNVEV (reference sequence). CDR3 length: 15 amino acids. V shed 8 bases and J shed 0 bases, with 17 bases lying between them.